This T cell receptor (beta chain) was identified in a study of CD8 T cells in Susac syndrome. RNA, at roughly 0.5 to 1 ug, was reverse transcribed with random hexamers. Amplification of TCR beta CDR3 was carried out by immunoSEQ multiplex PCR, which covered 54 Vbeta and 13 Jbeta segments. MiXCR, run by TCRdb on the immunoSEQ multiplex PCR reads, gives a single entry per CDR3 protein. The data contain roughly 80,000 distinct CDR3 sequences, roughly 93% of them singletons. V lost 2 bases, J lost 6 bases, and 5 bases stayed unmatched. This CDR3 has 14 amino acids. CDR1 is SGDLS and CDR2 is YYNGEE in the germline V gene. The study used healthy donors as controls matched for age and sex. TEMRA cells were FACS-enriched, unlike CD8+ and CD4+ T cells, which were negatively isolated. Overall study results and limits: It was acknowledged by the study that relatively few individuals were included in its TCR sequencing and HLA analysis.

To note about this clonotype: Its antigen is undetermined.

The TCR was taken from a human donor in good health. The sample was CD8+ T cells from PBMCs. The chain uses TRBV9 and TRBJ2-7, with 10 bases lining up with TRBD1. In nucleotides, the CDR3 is TGTGCCAGCAGCGTGGGACAGGGGCTCTGCGAGCAGTACGTC. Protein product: CASSVGQGLCEQYV.